This TCR beta chain was profiled in a study of T cell repertoires in cytomegalovirus infection. In this sample, this clonotype turned up many times. A single record per CDR3 protein comes from TCRdb applying MiXCR to the reads. The sample includes under 200,000 distinct CDR3 sequences, 8.5% to 10% of them seen just once. This CDR3 has 13 residues. The V gene lost 3 bases and the J gene lost 8 bases, with 8 bases spanning the gap. The V gene's germline CDR1 is SGHNT and CDR2 YENEEA. This clonotype was sampled from a human donor in good health (CMV status not recorded). Some clones in this sample may be carry-over from other donors' samples. Material for sequencing was PBMCs. The chain couples TRBV11-3 to TRBJ1-6; D perhaps matches TRBD1 (6 bases). The CDR3 sequence is CASSLGADSPLHF. CDR3 bases: TGTGCCAGCAGCTTGGGGGCGGATTCACCCCTCCACTTT. Together with reference TRBV11-3 and TRBJ1-6, the CDR3 gives the full variable domain: EAGVVQSPRYKIIEKKQPVAFWCNPISGHNTLYWYLQNLGQGPELLIRYENEEAVDDSQLPKDRFSAERLKGVDSTLKIQPAELGDSAVYLCASSLGADSPLHFGNGTRLTVT.